This T cell receptor (beta chain) was identified in a study of human T cells and chemical hapten exposure. The study, taken as a whole, reports: TCRs at high frequency, those above 1 in 1000, did not change with DPC sensitization.

The length of the CDR3 is 16 residues. Per the germline V gene, CDR1 is SGHRS and CDR2 is YFSETQ. V lost 1 base and J 0 bases, leaving 10 bases between the germline ends. Someone pulled total RNA out of unfractionated whole blood. In regard to this clonotype: The antigen remains unidentified.

Unique molecular identifiers were attached to individual cDNA molecules within the library. TCRdb re-called the 5' RACE reads through MiXCR, storing one row per CDR3 protein. The sample includes 75,000 or so distinct CDR3 sequences, approximately 16% of them seen just once. This TCR came from a female donor in good health. The chain couples TRBV5-1 to TRBJ2-2; D remains ambiguous. The CDR3 spells CASSLSWRSNTGELFF. CDR3 sequence (DNA): TGCGCCAGCAGCTTGAGTTGGCGATCGAACACCGGGGAGCTGTTTTTT.